Below, 20 T cell receptor beta chains from the same sample are listed, as sequenced in a study of CD8 T cells in Susac syndrome. Random hexamers served to reverse transcribe about 0.5 to 1 ug RNA. Using its own MiXCR run on the immunoSEQ multiplex PCR reads, TCRdb lists one record per CDR3 protein. Of about 200,000 distinct CDR3 sequences listed, roughly 92% are singletons. Sequences were obtained from CD8+ T cells from PBMCs. All receptors derive from a human donor with multiple sclerosis.

This chain connects TRBV12-3 or TRBV12-4 to TRBJ2-1; 10 nucleotides agree with TRBD2. V trimming: 1 base; J trimming: 4 bases; junction bases outside the gene matches: 4. CDR3 length equals 16 residues. The CDR3 nucleotides read TGTGCCAGCAGTTTAGGGCCTAGCGGGAGTTACAATGAGCAGTTCTTC. Protein: CASSLGPSGSYNEQFF.

V is TRBV19 and J is TRBJ2-7; D could derive from TRBD1 or TRBD2 (5 bases each). CDR1 and CDR2 from the germline V gene are LNHDA and SQIVND (reference sequence). The CDR3 is made up of 12 amino acids. V gave up 9 bases and J gave up 2 bases, with 11 bases separating them. CDR3 sequence (DNA): TGTGCCAGCCGGGACGGAGCCTACGAGCAGTACTTC. The encoded protein is CASRDGAYEQYF.

The chain combines TRBV12-5 with TRBJ1-1; D is possibly TRBD1 (6 bases). V lost 1 base, J lost 6 bases, and 12 bases lay in between. Per germline, CDR1 LGHNT and CDR2 FRNRAP. This CDR3 is built from 14 residues. CDR3 region: CASGLATGIAEAFF. In nucleotides, the CDR3 is TGTGCTAGTGGTTTGGCCACAGGGATAGCTGAAGCTTTCTTT.

The rearrangement links TRBV29-1 to TRBJ1-4; the match to TRBD1 covers 9 bases. The CDR3 loop spans 15 amino acids. V trimming: 0 bases; J trimming: 10 bases; junction bases outside the gene matches: 9. CDR1 SQVTM and CDR2 ANQGSEA come from the germline V gene. Here the CDR3 reads CSVEDRRTGVAKLFF. The CDR3 bases are TGCAGCGTTGAAGATCGTAGGACAGGGGTAGCAAAACTGTTTTTT.

The rearrangement links TRBV19 to TRBJ1-5, with unresolved D. The germline V gene has CDR1 LNHDA and CDR2 SQIVND (reference sequence). The CDR3 runs to 17 residues. V dropped 5 bases and J dropped 0 bases, with 17 bases sitting between them. CDR3 in amino acids: CASSPPWSTLSNQPQHF. CDR3 nucleotide sequence: TGTGCCAGTAGTCCCCCCTGGAGCACCCTTAGCAATCAGCCCCAGCATTTT.

The chain combines TRBV12-3 or TRBV12-4 with TRBJ2-3, with 7 bases that match TRBD2. This CDR3 comprises 14 residues. V lost 5 bases, J lost 4 bases, and 6 bases stayed unmatched. The CDR3 here is CASSHRSGSDTQYF. CDR3 DNA sequence: TGTGCCAGCAGTCACCGTAGCGGGTCAGATACGCAGTATTTT.

This chain links TRBV5-1 with TRBJ1-1; 9 bases align to TRBD1. The CDR3 covers 15 residues. The germline V gene encodes CDR1 SGHRS and CDR2 YFSETQ. Losses at the gene ends were 2 bases for V and 4 bases for J; bases not matched to a gene: 6. The CDR3 here is CASSFGQGQTTEAFF. In nucleotides, the CDR3 is TGCGCCAGCAGCTTCGGACAGGGGCAAACCACTGAAGCTTTCTTT.

The V gene is TRBV24-1, the J gene TRBJ2-2; unclear D gene. The CDR3 contains 13 residues. Germline values: CDR1 KGHDR, CDR2 SFDVKD. V shed 3 bases and J shed 6 bases, with 7 bases lying between them. The CDR3 sequence is CATSDTASGELFF. CDR3 DNA sequence: TGTGCCACCAGTGATACGGCATCCGGGGAGCTGTTTTTT.

The chain recombines TRBV18 with TRBJ2-1, with 7 positions matching TRBD2. CDR3 length: 14 amino acids. Germline-derived CDR1 and CDR2 are KGHSH and LQKENI. The trim removed 3 bases at V and 12 bases at J, leaving 11 bases unmatched. The CDR3 loop is CASSPGLKRLGQFF. For the CDR3, the DNA is TGTGCCAGCTCACCGGGACTAAAACGTTTAGGGCAGTTCTTC.

V usage is TRBV3-1 and J usage is TRBJ2-7; D may be TRBD1 (6 bases). Trimming shortened V by 2 bases and J by 5 bases, and 10 bases separated the two germline ends. This CDR3 spans 13 amino acids. CDR1 is LGHDT and CDR2 is YNNKEL in the germline V gene (reference sequence). The CDR3 DNA reads as TGTGCCAGCAGCCAACAACACAGGGACGAGCAGTACTTC. Its protein product is CASSQQHRDEQYF.

The chain has TRBV6-2 or TRBV6-3 and TRBJ2-2; the match to TRBD2 covers 9 bases. The CDR3 has 16 residues. Germline-derived CDR1 and CDR2 are MNHEY and SVGEGT. V shed 0 bases and J 4 bases; nucleotides not matched to a gene: 3. CDR3 DNA: TGTGCCAGCAGTTACTCGGCTAGCGGGGTCACCGGGGAGCTGTTTTTT. Amino acids: CASSYSASGVTGELFF.

The DNA for the CDR3 is TGTGCCAGCAGTCCTCAGGGGGGGAGCAATCAGCCCCAGCATTTT. This sequence encodes CASSPQGGSNQPQHF. This chain links TRBV27 with TRBJ1-5; TRBD1 agrees at 7 bases. The CDR3 extends over 15 amino acids. Germline V gene lookup returns CDR1 MNHEY and CDR2 SMNVEV (reference sequence). Germline trimming cut 5 bases from V and 1 base from J; bases unmatched to any gene: 5.

The genes are TRBV12-3 or TRBV12-4 and TRBJ2-5; D is undetermined. The CDR3 runs to 13 residues. The V and J ends lost 5 bases and 2 bases respectively, with 9 bases between them. CDR3 sequence reads: CASSRRVQETQYF. The DNA of the CDR3 is TGTGCCAGCAGTCGCCGCGTTCAAGAGACCCAGTACTTC.

The chain couples TRBV2 to TRBJ2-3, with 11 bases identical to TRBD2. CDR1 SNHLY and CDR2 FYNNEI come from the germline V gene. Losses at the gene ends were 7 bases for V and 2 bases for J; bases not matched to a gene: 11. The CDR3 has 17 residues. The CDR3 sequence: CASKSAATSGTTDTQYF. The CDR3 DNA sequence: TGTGCCAGCAAGTCGGCTGCGACTAGCGGGACCACAGATACGCAGTATTTT.

This clonotype was counted once. The rearrangement joins TRBV27 to TRBJ2-3, with D perhaps TRBD2 (5 bases). The germline V gene encodes CDR1 MNHEY and CDR2 SMNVEV (reference sequence). CDR3 size: 12 residues. Trimming took off 6 bases at V and 5 bases at J, with 9 bases between the two ends. This CDR3 is CASRDWGDTQYF. In DNA form, the CDR3 reads TGTGCCAGCAGGGACTGGGGAGATACGCAGTATTTT.

The chain recombines TRBV7-9 with TRBJ2-1; D call uncertain. Germline loops: CDR1 SEHNR, CDR2 FQNEAQ (reference sequence). The CDR3 contains 14 residues. V was trimmed by 6 bases and J by 4 bases, leaving 13 bases between them. Written as DNA, the CDR3 is TGTGCCAGCAGAATCACGGGCGATTACAATGAGCAGTTCTTC. Its translation: CASRITGDYNEQFF.

The chain has TRBV30 and TRBJ2-2; 9 nucleotides align to TRBD1. The V gene's germline CDR1 is GTSNPN and CDR2 SVGIG (reference sequence). The length of the CDR3 is 15 residues. The V segment lost 7 bases and the J segment 0 bases; nucleotides outside the gene matches: 6. The DNA for the CDR3 is TGTGCCTCGACAGGGGGAAACCCGAACACCGGGGAGCTGTTTTTT. It specifies CASTGGNPNTGELFF.

The chain employs TRBV6-5 and TRBJ1-1, with D unclear. Germline V gene data show CDR1 as MNHEY and CDR2 as SVGAGI. Trimming left V 4 bases short and J 2 bases short, with 8 bases between. The CDR3 sequence is 13 residues long. CDR3 loop: CASSFGKNTEAFF. CDR3 bases: TGTGCCAGCAGTTTTGGGAAAAACACTGAAGCTTTCTTT.

The genes are TRBV11-2 and TRBJ1-6; D possibly corresponds to TRBD1 (6 bases). CDR3 size: 16 residues. The V end was cut by 0 bases, the J end by 7 bases, with 13 bases between. Germline CDR1 is SGHAT and CDR2 is FQNNGV. The chain's CDR3 is CASSLDLGAGNSPLHF. CDR3 DNA: TGTGCCAGCAGCTTAGATCTGGGGGCAGGGAATTCACCCCTCCACTTT.

The genes are TRBV5-4 and TRBJ2-1; D possibly corresponds to TRBD1 (6 bases). CDR3 size: 15 residues. Germline lookup yields CDR1 SGHNT and CDR2 YYREEE (reference sequence). V was shortened by 9 bases and J by 2 bases, with 18 bases between the two germline ends. For the CDR3, the DNA is TGTGCCACCCTATCCAAGGCAGGGGCCTACAATGAGCAGTTCTTC. Its translation: CATLSKAGAYNEQFF.